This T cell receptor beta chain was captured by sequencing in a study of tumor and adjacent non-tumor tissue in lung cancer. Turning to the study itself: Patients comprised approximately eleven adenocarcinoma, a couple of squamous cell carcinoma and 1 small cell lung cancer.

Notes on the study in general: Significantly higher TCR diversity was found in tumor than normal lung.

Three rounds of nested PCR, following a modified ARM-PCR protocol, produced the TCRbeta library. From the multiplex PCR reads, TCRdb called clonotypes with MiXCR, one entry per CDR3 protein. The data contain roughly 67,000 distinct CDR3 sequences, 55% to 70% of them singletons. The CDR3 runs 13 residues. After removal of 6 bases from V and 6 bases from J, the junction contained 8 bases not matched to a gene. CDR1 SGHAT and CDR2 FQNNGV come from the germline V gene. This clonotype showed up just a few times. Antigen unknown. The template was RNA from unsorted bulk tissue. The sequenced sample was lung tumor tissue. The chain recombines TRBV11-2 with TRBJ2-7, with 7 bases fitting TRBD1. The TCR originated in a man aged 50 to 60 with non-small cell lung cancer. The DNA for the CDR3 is TGTGCCAGCAGTTTGACAGGGTTTGTCGAGCAGTACTTC. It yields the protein CASSLTGFVEQYF.